This TCR beta chain is drawn from a study of blood T cell repertoires in COVID-19. In the study overall: Some COVID-19 samples were acute and others convalescent; all came from the United States, Italy and Spain. Sample material is recorded as cDNA or gDNA derived from T cells, B-cell-depleted T cells, or PBMCs.

Per the study methods: The authors estimated nucleated cell counts from reference gene primer amplification. The method was immunoSEQ multiplex PCR; TCRdb's version includes in-frame clones alone and lacks a portion of them. V, J and clone size were drawn from that table, and D and trimming were deduced from the DNA. The data show 150,000 to 200,000 clones, roughly four fifths seen once. Germline V gene sequence: CDR1 MNHNS, CDR2 SASEGT. Trimming left V 2 bases short and J 1 base short, with 9 bases between. This CDR3 is 15 amino acids long. This chain joins TRBV6-1 and TRBJ1-5; tentative D call: TRBD1 (5 bases). The source of this sequence is a woman between 25 and 40 years old with acute or convalescent COVID-19. The sequenced material came from peripheral blood. In DNA form, the CDR3 reads TGTGCCAGCAGTGAACAGGGTAGGAGCAATCAGCCCCAGCATTTT. This codes for CASSEQGRSNQPQHF.